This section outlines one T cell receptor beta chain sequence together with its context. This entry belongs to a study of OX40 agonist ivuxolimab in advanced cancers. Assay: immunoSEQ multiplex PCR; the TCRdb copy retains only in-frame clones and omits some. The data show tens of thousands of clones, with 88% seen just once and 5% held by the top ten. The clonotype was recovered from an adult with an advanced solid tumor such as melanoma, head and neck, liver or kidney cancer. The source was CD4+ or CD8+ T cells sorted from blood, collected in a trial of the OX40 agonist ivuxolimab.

The CDR3 nucleotides read TGTGCCAGCAGCTATCGACGGGAAACGTACAATGAGCAGTTCTTC. This translates into CASSYRRETYNEQFF. V and J are TRBV7-2 and TRBJ2-1; a weak D match, TRBD2 (5 bases). CDR3 length: 15 residues. CDR1 is SGHTA, CDR2 FQGNSA, per germline. Deletions cut 4 bases from V and 4 bases from J, with 14 bases between.